This T cell receptor (beta chain) is from a study of shared clonotypes between healthy human individuals. The repertoire was sequenced with immunoSEQ multiplex PCR; TCRdb's copy has only in-frame clones and lacks some. This table has a few million clones, 92% appearing once. Material: naive CD4+ T cells from PBMCs. Stated subset: CD45RA+ positively selected. This receptor was identified in a man between 18 and 29 years old in good health. Some clones in this sample may be carry-over from other donors' samples.

CDR3 sequence: CASMRGQGYGYTF. For the CDR3, the DNA is TGTGCCAGCATGAGGGGGCAGGGCTATGGCTACACCTTC. V gene TRBV25-1 combines with J gene TRBJ1-2, with TRBD1 matching 7 bases. J lost 4 bases, V lost 7 bases, and 6 bases had no gene match. The CDR3 covers 13 residues. CDR1 is MGHDK, CDR2 SYGVNS, per germline.